Following are 21 T cell receptor beta chains from one sample sequenced in a study of blood T cell repertoires in COVID-19. Method: immunoSEQ multiplex PCR; TCRdb's copy keeps in-frame clones and lacks some. The table has about 300,000 clones, around 84% seen once. Sequencing was carried out using peripheral blood. These receptors were obtained from a man between 65 and 80 years old with acute or convalescent COVID-19.

J is TRBJ1-4 and V is TRBV4-3; the D is unclear. The length of the CDR3 is 14 residues. CDR1 is LGHNA, CDR2 YSLEER, per germline. Trimming pared 0 bases from V and 2 bases from J, leaving 4 bases between. For the CDR3, the DNA is TGCGCCAGCAGCCAAGACGGTACTAATGAAAAACTGTTTTTT. Protein: CASSQDGTNEKLFF.

The chain carries TRBV5-4 and TRBJ1-2; tentative D call: TRBD1 (6 bases). Trimming took off 1 base at V and 8 bases at J, with 15 bases between the two ends. Per germline, CDR1 SGHNT and CDR2 YYREEE (reference sequence). This CDR3 has 14 residues. The CDR3 coding sequence is TGTGCCAGCAGCTTGTGGGGGCTCAGGGGAGGCTACACCTTC. Its translation: CASSLWGLRGGYTF.

This sequence joins TRBV28 and TRBJ1-2, with D tentatively TRBD1 (6 bases). Per the germline V gene, CDR1 is MDHEN and CDR2 is SYDVKM. The CDR3 sequence is 11 residues long. Trimming stripped 9 bases from V and 4 bases from J, with 9 bases between. The CDR3 bases are TGTGCCAGTAAACAGGGCTATGGCTACACCTTC. Translation gives CASKQGYGYTF.

This clone was seen repeatedly, ten times or more. The V call is TRBV28, the J call TRBJ1-6, with 8 nucleotides matching TRBD1. The V gene end was trimmed by 5 bases and the J gene end by 5 bases; junction bases not matched to a gene: 11. CDR3 length: 17 amino acids. Germline-derived CDR1 and CDR2 are MDHEN and SYDVKM. The CDR3 region has the DNA TGTGCCAGCAGTACGCCCGCAGGACAGGGACATAATTCACCCCTCCACTTT. Translation: CASSTPAGQGHNSPLHF.

The gene calls are TRBV23-1 and TRBJ2-7; 9 bases line up with TRBD1. TRBV23-1 is filed as an ORF, its function uncertain. V gave up 6 bases and J gave up 5 bases; unmatched junction bases: 8. There are 14 residues in the CDR3. CDR3 sequence: CASSPGTGTHEQYF. In nucleotides, the CDR3 is TGCGCCAGCAGCCCCGGGACAGGGACCCACGAGCAGTACTTC.

This chain connects TRBV4-3 to TRBJ1-2; weak D call: TRBD1 (5 bases). CDR1 LGHNA and CDR2 YSLEER come from the germline V gene. V was shortened by 4 bases and J by 0 bases, with 15 bases between the two germline ends. The CDR3 has 16 amino acids. DNA of the CDR3: TGCGCCAGCAGCCGTGCTGAACAGGCGTCTAACTATGGCTACACCTTC. Protein sequence: CASSRAEQASNYGYTF.

This chain connects TRBV5-4 to TRBJ2-1; 9 bases are shared with TRBD2. Germline V lookup: CDR1 SGHNT, CDR2 YYREEE (reference sequence). Losses at the gene ends were 3 bases for V and 0 bases for J; bases not matched to a gene: 7. The CDR3 has 17 residues. This chain's CDR3 is CASSSLTSGGSYNEQFF. In DNA form, the CDR3 reads TGTGCCAGCAGCTCCCTGACTAGCGGAGGCTCCTACAATGAGCAGTTCTTC.

V and J are TRBV5-6 and TRBJ1-2; 8 bases align to TRBD1. Trimming at V came to 0 bases and at J to 8 bases, leaving 6 bases not matched to a gene. The CDR3 is 14 residues long. Germline V lookup: CDR1 SGHDT, CDR2 YYEEEE. The CDR3 loop reads CASSLAQGARGYTF. In DNA, the CDR3 is TGTGCCAGCAGCTTGGCGCAGGGGGCGAGGGGCTACACCTTC.

V and J are TRBV19 and TRBJ2-7; weak D call: TRBD2 (5 bases). CDR3 length equals 15 residues. Germline V CDR1 and CDR2: LNHDA, SQIVND (reference sequence). V lost 3 bases and J 3 bases, leaving 15 bases between the germline ends. The CDR3 sequence: CASSIGRLTNYEQYF. The CDR3 DNA reads TGTGCCAGTAGTATTGGCCGACTGACTAACTACGAGCAGTACTTC.

This chain connects TRBV11-3 to TRBJ2-3; TRBD2 aligns across 7 bases. The germline CDR1 and CDR2 sequences are SGHNT and YENEEA. This CDR3 is built from 14 residues. The J segment lost 2 bases and the V segment lost 5 bases, leaving 4 bases of the junction unmatched. The CDR3 protein is CASSALAATDTQYF. DNA of the CDR3: TGTGCCAGCAGCGCTCTAGCGGCCACAGATACGCAGTATTTT.

Only one count was recorded for this clone. The gene calls are TRBV30 and TRBJ2-1; tentative D call: TRBD2 (6 bases). The V gene's germline CDR1 is GTSNPN and CDR2 SVGIG (reference sequence). This CDR3 has 12 amino acids. The V and J ends lost 1 base and 15 bases respectively, with 16 bases between them. The CDR3 protein is CAWSEPGLSRFF. CDR3 nucleotide sequence: TGTGCCTGGAGTGAACCGGGACTGTCTCGGTTCTTC.

The CDR3 is CASSVVPYSGNTIYF. CDR3 DNA sequence: TGTGCCAGCAGCGTAGTCCCTTACTCTGGAAACACCATATATTTT. The rearrangement joins TRBV9 to TRBJ1-3; no definite D call. Trimming left V 0 bases short and J 0 bases short, with 7 bases between. This CDR3 is 15 amino acids long. Germline V gene lookup returns CDR1 SGDLS and CDR2 YYNGEE. Together with reference TRBV9 and TRBJ1-3, the CDR3 gives the full variable domain: DSGVTQTPKHLITATGQRVTLRCSPRSGDLSVYWYQQSLDQGLQFLIQYYNGEERAKGNILERFSAQQFPDLHSELNLSSLELGDSALYFCASSVVPYSGNTIYFGEGSWLTVV.

The rearrangement uses TRBV5-1 and TRBJ2-5, with a possible D match to TRBD2 (5 bases). Germline lookup yields CDR1 SGHRS and CDR2 YFSETQ. This CDR3 region has 15 residues. V was pared by 1 base and J by 4 bases, with 14 bases between. CDR3 in DNA: TGCGCCAGCAGCTTGCATCGGGGAAAGGCAGAGACCCAGTACTTC. This codes for CASSLHRGKAETQYF.

This rearrangement joins TRBV7-2 to TRBJ2-1; 9 bases are a match to TRBD2. Unmatched junction bases numbered 6, after V lost 1 base and J lost 8 bases. CDR3 size: 15 residues. CDR1 and CDR2 from the germline V gene are SGHTA and FQGNSA. This CDR3 is CASSLEGGGAYEQFF. The CDR3 DNA sequence: TGTGCCAGCAGCTTAGAGGGCGGGGGGGCTTATGAGCAGTTCTTC.

The V and J genes are TRBV6-5 and TRBJ2-7; a weak D match, TRBD1 (6 bases). CDR1 and CDR2 from the germline V gene are MNHEY and SVGAGI. V lost 0 bases and J 2 bases, leaving 14 bases between the germline ends. This CDR3 has 16 amino acids. The CDR3 DNA follows: TGTGCCAGCAGTTACTCAAGGGGGACCTCTACCTACGAGCAGTACTTC. Protein sequence: CASSYSRGTSTYEQYF.

The rearrangement uses TRBV19 and TRBJ2-1, with 8 bases matching TRBD2. CDR1 is LNHDA and CDR2 is SQIVND in the germline V gene (reference sequence). V lost 3 bases and J lost 16; bases outside the gene matches: 8. This CDR3 is 12 amino acids long. CDR3 protein: CASSIPGGAYFF. The CDR3 nucleotides read TGTGCCAGTAGTATCCCCGGGGGGGCTTATTTCTTC.

The V call is TRBV10-3, the J call TRBJ2-7, with TRBD2 identical over 12 bases. With 0 bases clipped from V and 6 bases from J, the junction kept 9 bases outside the gene matches. The length of the CDR3 is 17 residues. Germline CDR1 and CDR2: ENHRY and SYGVKD. The CDR3 DNA sequence: TGTGCCATCAGTGAGTCTTCCGGACTAGCGGGATCGAGCGAGCAGTACTTC. Encoded protein: CAISESSGLAGSSEQYF.

This clone has just one count. The chain joins TRBV5-6 to TRBJ2-1; 8 positions agree with TRBD1. J was trimmed by 3 bases and V by 5 bases; bases with no gene match: 10. CDR1 is SGHDT, CDR2 YYEEEE, per germline. CDR3 length equals 16 residues. In DNA, the CDR3 is TGTGCCAGCAGGCAAGACAGGGGCCGCTACTACAATGAGCAGTTCTTC. Protein sequence: CASRQDRGRYYNEQFF.

This clone was recorded once. This sequence joins TRBV28 and TRBJ1-5; D possibly corresponds to TRBD1 (6 bases). Germline values: CDR1 MDHEN, CDR2 SYDVKM. Trimming took off 8 bases at V and 2 bases at J, with 13 bases between the two ends. The CDR3 is 14 residues long. The CDR3 reads CASFGGGGNQPQHF. Here the CDR3 DNA reads TGTGCCAGCTTTGGGGGGGGCGGCAATCAGCCCCAGCATTTT.

This chain links TRBV3-1 (or the pseudogene TRBV3-2) with TRBJ2-3; tentative D call: TRBD2 (6 bases). V dropped 3 bases and J dropped 3 bases, with 10 bases sitting between them. This CDR3 contains 14 residues. In germline, CDR1 is LGHDT, CDR2 YNNKEL (reference sequence). For the CDR3, the DNA is TGTGCCAGCAGCCAGGAGGCGGGGACAGATACGCAGTATTTT. Translation: CASSQEAGTDTQYF.

The rearrangement joins TRBV6-6 to TRBJ2-6, with a possible D match to TRBD1 (5 bases). V was cut by 7 bases and J by 3 bases, with 10 bases left in between. Germline V gene data show CDR1 as MNHNY and CDR2 as SVGAGI (reference sequence). The CDR3 has 14 amino acids. The CDR3 loop is CASTGSGGANVLTF. The CDR3 region has the DNA TGTGCCAGCACAGGGTCGGGTGGGGCCAACGTCCTGACTTTC.